This TCR beta chain is from a study of PD-1 blockade in classical Hodgkin lymphoma. About the study: Every 2 weeks, patients got 3 mg/kg intravenous nivolumab.

The study's findings and limits: The diversity seen at baseline in complete responders resembled that of newly diagnosed patients. Nivolumab starters within 1 year of ASCT were excluded.

Every patient experienced relapse after autologous stem cell transplantation, and brentuximab vedotin exposure varied. The table came from immunoSEQ multiplex PCR; TCRdb's copy has only in-frame clones and leaves some out. The table has about 100,000 clones, nearly 90% seen once; the top ten hold just under 20%. Trimming removed 4 bases from V and 11 bases from J; junction bases left unmatched: 15. CDR3 length: 15 residues. The germline V gene encodes CDR1 SGHNT and CDR2 YYREEE (reference sequence). With respect to this clone: As yet, its antigen is unknown.

Sequencing was performed on peripheral blood mononuclear cells (PBMCs), taken before the second cycle of nivolumab. V is TRBV5-4 and J is TRBJ1-1; TRBD1 matches 9 bases. The sequence derives from a human donor with classical Hodgkin lymphoma. CDR3 bases: TGTGCCAGCAGCCCCGGAGGGGGACAGGGTCGGTTGGCTTTCTTT. This encodes CASSPGGGQGRLAFF.